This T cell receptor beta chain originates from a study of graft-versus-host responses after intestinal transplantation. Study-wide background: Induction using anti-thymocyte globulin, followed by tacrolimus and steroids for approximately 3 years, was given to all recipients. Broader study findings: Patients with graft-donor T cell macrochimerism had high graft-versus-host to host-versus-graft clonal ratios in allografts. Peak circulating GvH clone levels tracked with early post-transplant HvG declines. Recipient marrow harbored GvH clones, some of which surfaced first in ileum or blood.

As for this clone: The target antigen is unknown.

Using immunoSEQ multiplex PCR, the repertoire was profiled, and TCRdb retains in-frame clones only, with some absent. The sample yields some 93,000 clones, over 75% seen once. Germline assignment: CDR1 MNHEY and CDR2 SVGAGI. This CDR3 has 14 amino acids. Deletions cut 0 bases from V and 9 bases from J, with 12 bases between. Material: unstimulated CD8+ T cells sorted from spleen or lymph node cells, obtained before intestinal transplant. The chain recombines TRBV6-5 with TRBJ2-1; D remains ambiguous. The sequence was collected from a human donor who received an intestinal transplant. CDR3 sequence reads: CASSYSRVAAEQFF. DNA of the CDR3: TGTGCCAGCAGTTACTCTCGGGTAGCAGCTGAGCAGTTCTTC.